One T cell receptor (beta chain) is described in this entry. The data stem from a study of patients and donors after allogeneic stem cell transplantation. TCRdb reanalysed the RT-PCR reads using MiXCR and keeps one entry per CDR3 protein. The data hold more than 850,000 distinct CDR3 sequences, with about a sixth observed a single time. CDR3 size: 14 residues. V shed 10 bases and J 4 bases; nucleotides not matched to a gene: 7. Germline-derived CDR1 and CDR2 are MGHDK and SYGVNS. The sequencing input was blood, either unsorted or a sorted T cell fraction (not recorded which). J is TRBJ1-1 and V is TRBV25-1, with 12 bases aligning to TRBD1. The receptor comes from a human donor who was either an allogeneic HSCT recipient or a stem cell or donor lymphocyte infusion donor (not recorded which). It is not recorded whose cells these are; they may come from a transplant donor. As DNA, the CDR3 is TGTGCCACCCGGGACAGGGGGCGTAGCACTGAAGCTTTCTTT. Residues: CATRDRGRSTEAFF.